A selection of T cell receptor beta chains follows, all from one sample in a study of cytomegalovirus exposure and HLA in healthy donors. Profiling relied on immunoSEQ multiplex PCR, and the TCRdb table lists in-frame clones only, not all of them. The table has 100,000 or so clones, 87% seen once. Sequenced material: PBMCs. These receptors were collected from a woman aged 30 to 39 in good health and CMV-seronegative. The CDR3 runs from the conserved cysteine through the conserved F or W. The D gene is left open where the match is weak. Size tells how often a clone was seen (once, few, many) or the class of an expanded clone, and some rows leave it out.

>.|TRBV4-2|.|TRBJ2-7
TGTGCCAGCAGCCATAGACAGGAGCCCTACGAGCAGTACTTC
CASSHRQEPYEQYF
>.|TRBV25-1|.|TRBJ1-1
TGTGCCAGCAGTGAATCAAGCCGGGTCGAAGCTTTCTTT
CASSESSRVEAFF
>.|TRBV7-3|TRBD1|TRBJ1-2
TGTGCCAGCAGCCCATCCCCGGGACAGGGAACGAACTACACCTTC
CASSPSPGQGTNYTF
>.|TRBV13|.|TRBJ1-1
TGTGCCAGCAGCTCCCGCGGAGTCACTGAAGCTTTCTTT
CASSSRGVTEAFF
>.|TRBV28|TRBD1|TRBJ2-5
TGTGCCAGCAGTCCGGGACAGGGGGCGGGTGAGACCCAGTACTTC
CASSPGQGAGETQYF
>.|TRBV14|TRBD1|TRBJ2-3
TGTGCCAGCAGCCAAGATATGGGGACAGTAACAGATACGCAGTATTTT
CASSQDMGTVTDTQYF
>.|TRBV7-6|TRBD2|TRBJ2-1
TGTGCCAGCAGCCAGGAAAATCTAGCGGGATTTTTCAATGAGCAGTTCTTC
CASSQENLAGFFNEQFF
>.|TRBV4-2|.|TRBJ2-5
TGTGCCAGCAGCCAGGACGGCGGAGGCGGGACTGCAGAGACCCAGTACTTC
CASSQDGGGGTAETQYF
>.|TRBV25-1|.|TRBJ2-3
TGTGCCAGCAGTGAATTTACCGCCGGAGGCCGGGGAGATACGCAGTATTTT
CASSEFTAGGRGDTQYF
>.|TRBV18|.|TRBJ2-2
TGTGCCAGCTCACCAGTCCTCGGCGGGGAGCTGTTTTTT
CASSPVLGGELFF
>.|TRBV28|TRBD2|TRBJ2-1
TGTGCCAGTAGCGGGAGATCGGGTTACAATGAGCAGTTCTTC
CASSGRSGYNEQFF
>.|TRBV6-5|.|TRBJ1-2
TGTGCCAGCAGCGACGGGGGTCTGGTATCGGGCTACACCTTC
CASSDGGLVSGYTF
>.|TRBV14|.|TRBJ2-2
TGTGCCAGCAGCCCCCAGGGGTCGATCGGGGAGCTGTTTTTT
CASSPQGSIGELFF
>once|TRBV7-7|TRBD2|TRBJ2-1
TGTGCCAGCAGCCCGCTAGCGGGGGTCCCGATAGAGCAGTTCTTC
CASSPLAGVPIEQFF
>.|TRBV11-2|TRBD1|TRBJ1-6
TGTGCCAGCAGGGGGATAGGGACAGCTTATAATTCACCCCTCCACTTT
CASRGIGTAYNSPLHF
>.|TRBV27|TRBD1|TRBJ1-2
TGTGCCAGCAGTCACGGCCCGACAGGGGGCGCAAGTGGCTACACCTTC
CASSHGPTGGASGYTF
>.|TRBV12-1|.|TRBJ2-3
TGTGCCAGCAGCTTTGATCTAGCGGGCACAGATACGCAGTATTTT
CASSFDLAGTDTQYF
>.|TRBV9|.|TRBJ1-3
TGTGCCAGCAGCAATAGAGAGGGAGCTGGAAACACCATATATTTT
CASSNREGAGNTIYF
>.|TRBV7-6|TRBD1|TRBJ1-3
TGTGCCAGCAGCCTATTGACAGGGGGCGGAAACACCATATATTTT
CASSLLTGGGNTIYF
>.|TRBV7-7|TRBD1|TRBJ1-2
TGTGCTAGCACCAGAAACCACCTCCGGGACAGGGGATTATATGGCTACACCTTC
CASTRNHLRDRGLYGYTF
>.|TRBV7-9|TRBD1|TRBJ1-6
TGTGCCAGCAGCCAGGGGCAACAGGGGTGGTCACCCCTCCACTTT
CASSQGQQGWSPLHF
>.|TRBV28|TRBD1|TRBJ2-5
TGTGCCAGCAGTTTCAGTGCAGGGGGCTTAGAGACCCAGTACTTC
CASSFSAGGLETQYF
>.|TRBV19|.|TRBJ1-1
TGTGCCAGTAGTATAGATCAAAACAGATACACTGAAGCTTTCTTT
CASSIDQNRYTEAFF
>.|TRBV7-9|TRBD1|TRBJ1-2
TGTGCCAGCAGCTCGACAGGGGTCGGCAAAGTCTACACCTTC
CASSSTGVGKVYTF
>.|TRBV29-1|TRBD1|TRBJ2-6
TGCAGCGTTGGCCCACAGGGGGGATTGCTCTCTGGGGCCAACGTCCTGACTTTC
CSVGPQGGLLSGANVLTF
>.|TRBV28|.|TRBJ1-1
TGTGCCAGCAGTTCGGGAGCAAACACTGAAGCTTTCTTT
CASSSGANTEAFF
>.|TRBV7-9|.|TRBJ1-6
TGTGCCAGCAGCTTCACGGCTGGCCCCGCTAGTAATTCACCCCTCCACTTT
CASSFTAGPASNSPLHF
>.|TRBV29-1|TRBD1|TRBJ2-3
TGCAGCGTGATCGGGACAGGGCAGACGATTGTTGGAGATACGCAGTATTTT
CSVIGTGQTIVGDTQYF
>.|TRBV5-1|TRBD2|TRBJ2-1
TGCGCCAGCAGCTCTACAGCGGGAGGGCCAAATGAGCAGTTCTTC
CASSSTAGGPNEQFF
>.|TRBV5-1|TRBD1|TRBJ1-2
TGCGCCAGCAGCTTGGGAGGACAGGGGGCTACCAACTATGGCTACACCTTC
CASSLGGQGATNYGYTF
>.|TRBV7-8|TRBD1|TRBJ2-7
TGTGCCAGCAGCTTAGGGTGGACAGGGCTAACGGGCGAGCAGTACTTC
CASSLGWTGLTGEQYF
>.|TRBV7-8|.|TRBJ2-3
TGTGCCAGCAGCTTAGCTGAGACGGGGGCAGATACGCAGTATTTT
CASSLAETGADTQYF
>.|TRBV12-5|.|TRBJ1-5
TGTGCTAGTGGTTTTGGACAGAGCGGTCAGCCCCAGCATTTT
CASGFGQSGQPQHF
>.|TRBV12-5|.|TRBJ1-3
TGTGCTAGTGGTTCAGCGAACACCATATATTTT
CASGSANTIYF
>once|TRBV5-6|TRBD2|TRBJ2-1
TGTGCCAGCAGCCGGTCACTAGCGGGGGGCCGCCATGAGCAGTTCTTC
CASSRSLAGGRHEQFF
>.|TRBV12-5|.|TRBJ1-6
TGTGCTAGTGGTTTGGTACTGAACAGGGAGACAGGTTCACCCCTCCACTTT
CASGLVLNRETGSPLHF
>.|TRBV2|.|TRBJ1-3
TGTGCCAGCAGTGAGAGCGAAGCTGGAAACACCATATATTTT
CASSESEAGNTIYF
>.|TRBV11-3|.|TRBJ2-1
TGTGCCAGCAGCTTAGGTGATAGCTCCTACAATGAGCAGTTCTTC
CASSLGDSSYNEQFF
>.|TRBV5-1|.|TRBJ1-2
TGCGCCAGCAGCTTGGCCCCAACTTCCCCCAGGGCGGACTATGGCTACACCTTC
CASSLAPTSPRADYGYTF
>.|TRBV5-1|TRBD1|TRBJ2-3
TGCGCCAGCAGAGGGACAGCCCTGCGGGCTACGCAGTATTTT
CASRGTALRATQYF
>.|TRBV5-1|.|TRBJ1-1
TGCGCCAGCAGAATTAACCAGGGCACTGAAGCTTTCTTT
CASRINQGTEAFF
>.|TRBV9|.|TRBJ1-1
TGTGCCAGCAGCGTAGATCCACTCCTGAACACTGAAGCTTTCTTT
CASSVDPLLNTEAFF
>.|TRBV18|.|TRBJ1-5
TGTGCCAGCTCACCACAGGGAGTAAACGATCAGCCCCAGCATTTT
CASSPQGVNDQPQHF
>.|TRBV19|TRBD1|TRBJ1-5
TGTGCCAGTAGTACAGGACAGGGAGAGAAGCCCCAGCATTTT
CASSTGQGEKPQHF
>.|TRBV27|.|TRBJ1-5
TGTGCCAGCAGTTTATGGGGCGACAGTTATAGCAATCAGCCCCAGCATTTT
CASSLWGDSYSNQPQHF
>.|TRBV4-2|.|TRBJ1-2
TGTGCCAGCAGCCAAGATCTAAGGCAGCGGCTCCGCTACTATGGCTACACCTTC
CASSQDLRQRLRYYGYTF
>few|TRBV6-5|.|TRBJ2-2
TGTGCCAGCGGAGTTTTCTTCACCGGGGAGCTGTTTTTT
CASGVFFTGELFF
>.|TRBV6-5|TRBD1|TRBJ2-7
TGTGCCAGCAGCCCCAGGACAGGGCAGTTAAAGCAGTACTTC
CASSPRTGQLKQYF
>.|TRBV6-5|TRBD1|TRBJ2-7
TGTGCCAGCAGCATCACAGGGGAAGAGCAGTACTTC
CASSITGEEQYF
>.|TRBV18|.|TRBJ2-3
TGTGCCAGCTCACCCGGGGGTCCAGATACGCAGTATTTT
CASSPGGPDTQYF
>.|TRBV5-4|.|TRBJ2-2
TGTGCCAGCAGCTCGCGGGGAGTTTATGCTACGAACACCGGGGAGCTGTTTTTT
CASSSRGVYATNTGELFF
>.|TRBV7-2|TRBD1|TRBJ2-7
TGTGCCAGCAGCTTAAAGGTGGCCGGGACAGGGGCCCACGAGCAGTACTTC
CASSLKVAGTGAHEQYF
>.|TRBV29-1|TRBD1|TRBJ1-1
TGCAGCGTCGGGGGCAGGGGGTGGAACACTGAAGCTTTCTTT
CSVGGRGWNTEAFF
>.|TRBV28|.|TRBJ2-7
TGTGCCAGCAGCTTAAAAGAAGGGACTTTATTCTACGAGCAGTACTTC
CASSLKEGTLFYEQYF
>.|TRBV6-5|.|TRBJ2-3
TGTGCCAGCATCCCCCCCGGCACAGATACGCAGTATTTT
CASIPPGTDTQYF
>.|TRBV28|TRBD1|TRBJ1-5
TGTGCCAGCAGTAACTTAGGGGGCGCAGTAGGTCAGCCCCAGCATTTT
CASSNLGGAVGQPQHF
>once|TRBV27|TRBD2|TRBJ2-7
TGTGCCAGCAGAACTAGCGGGGGGCTCCTGAGCTCCTACGAGCAGTACTTC
CASRTSGGLLSSYEQYF
>few|TRBV9|TRBD2|TRBJ2-7
TGTGCCAGCAGCCCGATGGGGCTAGCGGGGGGCCTGCCTTCCTACGAGCAGTACTTC
CASSPMGLAGGLPSYEQYF
>.|TRBV19|.|TRBJ1-2
TGTGCCAGTACTAATTTCAAACTAGGGAGGGGCACCGACTATGGCTACACCTTC
CASTNFKLGRGTDYGYTF
>.|TRBV4-3|.|TRBJ2-2
TGCGCCAGCAGCCCCCGAGGACACCAGAACACCGGGGAGCTGTTTTTT
CASSPRGHQNTGELFF